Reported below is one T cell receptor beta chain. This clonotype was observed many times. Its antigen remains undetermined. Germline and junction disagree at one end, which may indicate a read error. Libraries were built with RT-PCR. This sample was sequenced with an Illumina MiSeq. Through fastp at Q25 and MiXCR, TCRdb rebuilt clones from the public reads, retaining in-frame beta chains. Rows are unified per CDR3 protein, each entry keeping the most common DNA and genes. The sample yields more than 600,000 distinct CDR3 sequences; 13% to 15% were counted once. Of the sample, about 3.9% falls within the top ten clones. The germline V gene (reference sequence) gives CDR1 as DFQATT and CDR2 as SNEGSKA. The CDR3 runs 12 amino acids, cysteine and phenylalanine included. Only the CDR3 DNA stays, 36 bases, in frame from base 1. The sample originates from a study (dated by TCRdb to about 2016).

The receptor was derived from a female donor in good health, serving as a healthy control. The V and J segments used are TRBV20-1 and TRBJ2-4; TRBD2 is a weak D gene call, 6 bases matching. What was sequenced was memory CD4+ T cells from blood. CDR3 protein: CSARRDFPTPNF. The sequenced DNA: TGCAGTGCCCGGAGGGACTTCCCCACACCAAACTTC.